This T cell receptor (beta chain) was identified during a study of B cell selection in AIRE deficiency. V lost 1 base, J lost 10 bases, and 16 bases lay in between. The germline V gene has CDR1 SGHDT and CDR2 YYEEEE. The CDR3 runs to 14 residues. Sorted regulatory T cells were CD4-positive, CD25-high and CD127-low or negative. Sequencing used immunoSEQ multiplex PCR; TCRdb keeps in-frame clones, though not all of them. Of around 22,000 clones listed, about 90% are singletons. The origin of this receptor is a human donor in good health. The rearrangement joins TRBV5-6 to TRBJ2-3; D uncertain. Sequenced material: CD4+CD25+ Tregs sorted from PBMCs. The CDR3 nucleotides read TGTGCCAGCAGCTTGACCCCGGTTATTCCCGCGCAGTATTTT. This gives the protein CASSLTPVIPAQYF. Full variable domain (outside the CDR3, taken from reference TRBV5-6 and TRBJ2-3): DAGVTQSPTHLIKTRGQQVTLRCSPKSGHDTVSWYQQALGQGPQFIFQYYEEEERQRGNFPDRFSGHQFPNYSSELNVNALLLGDSALYLCASSLTPVIPAQYFGPGTRLTVL.